This T cell receptor (beta chain) is from a study of radiation and T cells in renal cell carcinoma. Indicated time point: blood 4 weeks post-SBRT, at nephrectomy. Regarding treatment: 15 Gy SBRT to primary tumor, nephrectomy 4 weeks later. This clone was seen only once. The CDR3 loop spans 15 amino acids. Germline assignment: CDR1 MNHNS and CDR2 SASEGT. Trimming shortened V by 0 bases and J by 6 bases, and 11 bases separated the two germline ends. The assay was immunoSEQ multiplex PCR, and TCRdb's table has in-frame clones only and misses some. This table has 75,000 to 95,000 clones, around 81% appearing once.

The specimen was blood, collected from a patient whose treatment included radiotherapy and nephrectomy. This sequence was found in a man in his fifties or sixties with renal cell carcinoma. This rearrangement joins TRBV6-1 to TRBJ1-4; D gene unclear. The CDR3 sequence: CASSEAEPVDEKLFF. The CDR3 nucleotides read TGTGCCAGCAGTGAAGCCGAACCGGTGGATGAAAAACTGTTTTTT.